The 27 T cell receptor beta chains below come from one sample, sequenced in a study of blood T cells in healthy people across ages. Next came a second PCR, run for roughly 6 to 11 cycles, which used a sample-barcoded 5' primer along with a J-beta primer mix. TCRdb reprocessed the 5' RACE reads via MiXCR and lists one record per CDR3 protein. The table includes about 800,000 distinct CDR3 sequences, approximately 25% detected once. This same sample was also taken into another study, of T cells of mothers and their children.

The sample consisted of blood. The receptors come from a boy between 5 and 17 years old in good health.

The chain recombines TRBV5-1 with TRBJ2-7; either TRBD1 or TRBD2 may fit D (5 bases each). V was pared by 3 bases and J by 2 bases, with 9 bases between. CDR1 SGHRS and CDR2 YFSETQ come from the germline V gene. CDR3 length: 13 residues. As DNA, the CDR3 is TGCGCCAGCAGCTGGGACGGGACCTACGAGCAGTACTTC. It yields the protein CASSWDGTYEQYF.

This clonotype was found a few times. The CDR3 reads CASSPGVSSYNEQFF. The CDR3, as DNA: TGTGCCAGCAGTCCTGGGGTTAGCTCCTACAATGAGCAGTTCTTC. The V call is TRBV28, the J call TRBJ2-1; D call uncertain. CDR3 length: 15 residues. The V gene's germline CDR1 is MDHEN and CDR2 SYDVKM. Trimming left V 5 bases short and J 0 bases short, with 11 bases between. Full variable domain (rest looked up from reference TRBV28 and TRBJ2-1): DVKVTQSSRYLVKRTGEKVFLECVQDMDHENMFWYRQDPGLGLRLIYFSYDVKMKEKGDIPEGYSVSREKKERFSLILESASTNQTSMYLCASSPGVSSYNEQFFGPGTRLTVL.

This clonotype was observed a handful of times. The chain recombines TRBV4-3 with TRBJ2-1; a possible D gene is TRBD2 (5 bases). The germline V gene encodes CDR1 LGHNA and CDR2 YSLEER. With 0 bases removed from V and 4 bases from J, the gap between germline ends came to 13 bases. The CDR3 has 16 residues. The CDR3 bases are TGCGCCAGCAGCCAAGATCGAGCGGCGCTTTACAATGAGCAGTTCTTC. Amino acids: CASSQDRAALYNEQFF.

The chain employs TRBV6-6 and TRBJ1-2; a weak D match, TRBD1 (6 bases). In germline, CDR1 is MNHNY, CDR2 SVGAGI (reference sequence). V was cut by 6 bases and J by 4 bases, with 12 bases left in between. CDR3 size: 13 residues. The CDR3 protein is CASSYDRLYGYTF. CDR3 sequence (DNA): TGTGCCAGCAGCTACGACAGGCTCTATGGCTACACCTTC.

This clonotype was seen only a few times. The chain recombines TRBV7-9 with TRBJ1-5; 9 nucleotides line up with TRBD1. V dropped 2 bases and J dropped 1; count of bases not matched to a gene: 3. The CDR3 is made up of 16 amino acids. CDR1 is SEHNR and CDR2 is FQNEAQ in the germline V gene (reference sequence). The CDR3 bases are TGTGCCAGCAGCTTATTTACAGGGGGCAGCAATCAGCCCCAGCATTTT. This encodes CASSLFTGGSNQPQHF.

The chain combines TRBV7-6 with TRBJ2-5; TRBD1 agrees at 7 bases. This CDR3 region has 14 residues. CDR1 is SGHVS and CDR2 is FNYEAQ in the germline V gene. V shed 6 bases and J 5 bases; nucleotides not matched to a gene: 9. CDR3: CASRPLTGSETQYF. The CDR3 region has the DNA TGTGCCAGCAGACCCTTGACAGGGTCGGAGACCCAGTACTTC.

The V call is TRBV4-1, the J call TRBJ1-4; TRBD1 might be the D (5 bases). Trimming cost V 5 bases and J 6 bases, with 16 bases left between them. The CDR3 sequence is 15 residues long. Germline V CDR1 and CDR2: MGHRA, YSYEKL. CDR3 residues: CASSSPGKGDEKLFF. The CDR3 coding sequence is TGCGCCAGCAGCTCTCCAGGGAAAGGCGATGAAAAACTGTTTTTT.

The CDR3 sequence: CASRLNGELNTEAFF. As DNA, the CDR3 is TGTGCCAGCAGGTTGAACGGCGAATTGAACACTGAAGCTTTCTTT. This chain joins TRBV5-5 and TRBJ1-1; D remains unclear. The CDR3 spans 15 residues. Germline CDR1 is SGHKS and CDR2 is YYEKEE (reference sequence). Trimming left V 5 bases short and J 0 bases short, with 14 bases between.

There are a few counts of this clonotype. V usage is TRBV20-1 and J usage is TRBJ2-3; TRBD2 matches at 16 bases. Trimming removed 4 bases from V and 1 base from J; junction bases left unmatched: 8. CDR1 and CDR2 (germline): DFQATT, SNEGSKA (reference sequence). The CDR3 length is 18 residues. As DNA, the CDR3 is TGCAGTGCTACCACCGGGACTAGCGGGAGGGCGGGCACAGATACGCAGTATTTT. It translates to CSATTGTSGRAGTDTQYF.

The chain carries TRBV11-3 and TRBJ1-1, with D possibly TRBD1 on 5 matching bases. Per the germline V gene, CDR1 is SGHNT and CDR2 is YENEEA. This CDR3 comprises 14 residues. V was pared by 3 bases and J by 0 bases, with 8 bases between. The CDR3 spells CASSLDTLNTEAFF. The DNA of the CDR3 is TGTGCCAGCAGCTTGGACACCCTGAACACTGAAGCTTTCTTT.

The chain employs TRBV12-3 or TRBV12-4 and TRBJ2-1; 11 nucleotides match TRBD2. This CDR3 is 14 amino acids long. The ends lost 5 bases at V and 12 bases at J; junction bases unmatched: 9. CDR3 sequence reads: CASSQGLAEYGQFF. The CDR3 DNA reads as TGTGCCAGCAGTCAGGGACTAGCGGAATATGGGCAGTTCTTC.

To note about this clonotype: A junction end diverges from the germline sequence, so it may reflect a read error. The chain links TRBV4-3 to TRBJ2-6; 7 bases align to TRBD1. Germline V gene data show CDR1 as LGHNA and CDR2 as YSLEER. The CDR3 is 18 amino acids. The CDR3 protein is CASSQVIGGRSGTNVLTF. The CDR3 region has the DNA TGCGCCAGCAGCCAAGTTATAGGGGGCAGGTCTGGGACCAACGTCCTGACTTTC.

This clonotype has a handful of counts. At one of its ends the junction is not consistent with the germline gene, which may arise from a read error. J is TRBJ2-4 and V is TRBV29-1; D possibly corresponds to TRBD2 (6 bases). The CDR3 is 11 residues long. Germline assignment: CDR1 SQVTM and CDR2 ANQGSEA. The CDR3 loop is CSVAEGNIQYF. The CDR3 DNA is TGCAGCGTTGCGGAGGGCAACATCCAGTACTTC.

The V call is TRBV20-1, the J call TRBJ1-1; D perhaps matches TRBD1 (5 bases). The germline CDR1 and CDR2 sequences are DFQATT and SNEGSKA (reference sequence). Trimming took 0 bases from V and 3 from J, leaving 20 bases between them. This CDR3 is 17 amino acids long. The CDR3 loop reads CSARENRDSLGDTEAFF. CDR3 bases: TGCAGTGCTAGAGAGAACCGGGACTCCCTTGGGGACACTGAAGCTTTCTTT.

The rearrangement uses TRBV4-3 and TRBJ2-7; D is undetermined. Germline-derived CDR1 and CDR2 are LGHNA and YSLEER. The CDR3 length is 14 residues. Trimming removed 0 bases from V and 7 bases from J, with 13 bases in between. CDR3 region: CASSQDWKLGEQYF. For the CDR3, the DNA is TGCGCCAGCAGCCAAGACTGGAAACTGGGGGAGCAGTACTTC.

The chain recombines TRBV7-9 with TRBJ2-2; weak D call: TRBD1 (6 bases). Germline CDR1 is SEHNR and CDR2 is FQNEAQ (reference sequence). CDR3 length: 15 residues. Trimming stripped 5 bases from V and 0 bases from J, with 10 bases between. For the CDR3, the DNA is TGTGCCAGCAGCGTAACAGGGACGAACACCGGGGAGCTGTTTTTT. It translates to CASSVTGTNTGELFF.

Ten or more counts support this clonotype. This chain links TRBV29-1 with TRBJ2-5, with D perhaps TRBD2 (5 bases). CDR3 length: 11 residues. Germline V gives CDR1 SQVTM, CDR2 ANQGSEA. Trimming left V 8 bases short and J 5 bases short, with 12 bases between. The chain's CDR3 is CSHQREETQYF. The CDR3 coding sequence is TGCAGCCATCAAAGGGAGGAGACCCAGTACTTC. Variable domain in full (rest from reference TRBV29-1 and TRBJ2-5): SAVISQKPSRDICQRGTSLTIQCQVDSQVTMMFWYRQQPGQSLTLIATANQGSEATYESGFVIDKFPISRPNLTFSTLTVSNMSPEDSSIYLCSHQREETQYFGPGTRLLVL.

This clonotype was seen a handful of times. The CDR3 region has the DNA TGTGCCAGCAGCTTTGGACTAGCGGGGGTTTATTCGGAGACCCAGTACTTC. This encodes CASSFGLAGVYSETQYF. This sequence joins TRBV7-6 and TRBJ2-5; 13 nucleotides agree with TRBD2. This CDR3 contains 17 residues. V lost 3 bases, J lost 5 bases, and 9 bases stayed unmatched. Germline lookup yields CDR1 SGHVS and CDR2 FNYEAQ. The entire variable domain, with the rest obtained from reference TRBV7-6 and TRBJ2-5, is as follows: GAGVSQSPRYKVTKRGQDVALRCDPISGHVSLYWYRQALGQGPEFLTYFNYEAQQDKSGLPNDRFSAERPEGSISTLTIQRTEQRDSAMYRCASSFGLAGVYSETQYFGPGTRLLVL.

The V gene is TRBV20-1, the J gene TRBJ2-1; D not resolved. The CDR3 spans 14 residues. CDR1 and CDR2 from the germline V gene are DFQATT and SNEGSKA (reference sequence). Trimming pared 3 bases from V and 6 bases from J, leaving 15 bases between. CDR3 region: CSASGAWIRNEQFF. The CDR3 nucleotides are TGCAGTGCTAGTGGAGCCTGGATACGCAATGAGCAGTTCTTC.

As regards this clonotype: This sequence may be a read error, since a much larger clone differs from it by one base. In DNA form, the CDR3 reads TGTGCCAGCAGTTTCGCAGGGGGGTACGAGCAGTGCTTC. Protein sequence: CASSFAGGYEQCF. V gene TRBV12-3 or TRBV12-4 combines with J gene TRBJ2-5; D is possibly TRBD1 (7 bases). The CDR3 totals 13 residues.

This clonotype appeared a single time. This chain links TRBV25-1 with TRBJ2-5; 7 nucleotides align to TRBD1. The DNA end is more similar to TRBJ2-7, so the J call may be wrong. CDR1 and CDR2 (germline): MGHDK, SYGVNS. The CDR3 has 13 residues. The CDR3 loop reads CATPTGSSYEQYF. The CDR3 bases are TGTGCCACCCCGACAGGGAGCTCCTACGAGCAGTACTTC.

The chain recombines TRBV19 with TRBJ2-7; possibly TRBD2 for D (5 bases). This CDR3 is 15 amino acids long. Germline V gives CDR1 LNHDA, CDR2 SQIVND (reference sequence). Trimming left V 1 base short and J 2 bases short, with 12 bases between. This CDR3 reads CASSIGSGATYEQYF. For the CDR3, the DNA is TGTGCCAGTAGTATAGGAAGCGGAGCCACCTACGAGCAGTACTTC. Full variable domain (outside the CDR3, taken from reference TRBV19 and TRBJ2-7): DGGITQSPKYLFRKEGQNVTLSCEQNLNHDAMYWYRQDPGQGLRLIYYSQIVNDFQKGDIAEGYSVSREKKESFPLTVTSAQKNPTAFYLCASSIGSGATYEQYFGPGTRLTVT.

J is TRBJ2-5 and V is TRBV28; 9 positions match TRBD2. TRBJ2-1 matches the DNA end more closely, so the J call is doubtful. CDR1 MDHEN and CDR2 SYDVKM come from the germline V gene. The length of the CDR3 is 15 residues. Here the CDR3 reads CASSLATSGINEQFF. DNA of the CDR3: TGTGCCAGCAGTTTGGCGACTAGCGGAATTAATGAGCAGTTCTTC.

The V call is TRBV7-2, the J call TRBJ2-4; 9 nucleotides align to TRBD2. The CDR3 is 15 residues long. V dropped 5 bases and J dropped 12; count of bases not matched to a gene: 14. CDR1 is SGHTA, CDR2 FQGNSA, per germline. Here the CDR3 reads CASSTVVLAGTTQYF. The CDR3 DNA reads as TGTGCCAGCAGCACTGTGGTACTAGCGGGTACCACTCAGTACTTC.

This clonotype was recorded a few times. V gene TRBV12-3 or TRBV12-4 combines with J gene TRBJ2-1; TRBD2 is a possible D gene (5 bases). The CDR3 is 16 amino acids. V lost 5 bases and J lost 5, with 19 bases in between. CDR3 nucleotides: TGTGCCAGCAGTCCAACGGGGTCGGGTCCCCACAATGAGCAGTTCTTC. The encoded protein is CASSPTGSGPHNEQFF.

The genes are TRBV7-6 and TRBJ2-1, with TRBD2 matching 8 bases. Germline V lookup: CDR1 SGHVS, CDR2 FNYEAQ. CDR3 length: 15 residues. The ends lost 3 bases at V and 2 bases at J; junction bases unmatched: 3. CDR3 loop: CASSLHGGAYNEQFF. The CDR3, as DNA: TGTGCCAGCAGCTTGCACGGGGGGGCCTACAATGAGCAGTTCTTC. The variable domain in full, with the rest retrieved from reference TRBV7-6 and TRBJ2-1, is GAGVSQSPRYKVTKRGQDVALRCDPISGHVSLYWYRQALGQGPEFLTYFNYEAQQDKSGLPNDRFSAERPEGSISTLTIQRTEQRDSAMYRCASSLHGGAYNEQFFGPGTRLTVL.

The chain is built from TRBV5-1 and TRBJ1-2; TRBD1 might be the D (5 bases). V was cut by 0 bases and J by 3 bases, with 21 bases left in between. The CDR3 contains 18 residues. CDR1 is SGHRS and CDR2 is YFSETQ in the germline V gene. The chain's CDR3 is CASSLEGLPYKPDYGYTF. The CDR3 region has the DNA TGCGCCAGCAGCTTGGAGGGACTGCCTTATAAACCGGACTATGGCTACACCTTC.